The 8 T cell receptor beta chains below all came from one sample that was sequenced in a study of cytomegalovirus exposure and HLA in healthy donors. Primers included in the PCR were 60 Vbeta and 13 Jbeta primers. Assay used: immunoSEQ multiplex PCR; TCRdb lists only in-frame clones, some missing. The data show about 140,000 clones, more than 70% seen once. The sequencing input was PBMCs. All receptors come from a man in his fifties in good health and CMV-seronegative.

This chain connects TRBV29-1 to TRBJ2-7, with 7 nucleotides matching TRBD2. This CDR3 has 12 residues. The germline V gene encodes CDR1 SQVTM and CDR2 ANQGSEA. V was pared by 6 bases and J by 5 bases, with 7 bases of the junction left unmatched. CDR3 nucleotides: TGCAGCGTGACTAGCAGGGAAGACGAGCAGTACTTC. It is translated as CSVTSREDEQYF.

The rearrangement links TRBV18 to TRBJ1-2; D unclear. This CDR3 contains 14 residues. V was pared by 2 bases and J by 8 bases, with 15 bases between. Germline CDR1 reads KGHSH; CDR2 reads LQKENI. The DNA of the CDR3 is TGTGCCAGCTCACCAGGAATGATAGGGAGCGGCTACACCTTC. This gives the protein CASSPGMIGSGYTF.

This chain connects TRBV5-8 to TRBJ2-7, with D possibly TRBD1 on 5 matching bases. Germline CDR1 reads SGHTS; CDR2 reads YDEGEE. This CDR3 has 16 amino acids. V was shortened by 2 bases and J by 2 bases, with 17 bases between the two germline ends. The CDR3 loop reads CASSFDLGHIAYEQYF. CDR3 nucleotides: TGTGCCAGCAGCTTCGATCTAGGACACATAGCCTACGAGCAGTACTTC.

V and J are TRBV2 and TRBJ2-3; maybe TRBD1 (5 bases). This CDR3 comprises 14 residues. Looked up from germline, CDR1 is SNHLY and CDR2 is FYNNEI. Trimming removed 8 bases at V and 2 bases at J, with 14 bases between. For the CDR3, the DNA is TGTGCCAGCCCCCGACAGAGTATCACAGATACGCAGTATTTT. Translating it yields CASPRQSITDTQYF.

V usage is TRBV29-1 and J usage is TRBJ1-1; D possibly corresponds to TRBD1 (5 bases). Germline V gene data show CDR1 as SQVTM and CDR2 as ANQGSEA. Trimming left V 4 bases short and J 10 bases short, with 13 bases between. The CDR3 runs 11 residues. The CDR3 DNA follows: TGCAGCGTTGCGGGGGGGAGGGTAGCTTTCTTT. Amino acids: CSVAGGRVAFF. The full variable domain, in which reference TRBV29-1 and TRBJ1-1 provide the parts outside the CDR3, is SAVISQKPSRDICQRGTSLTIQCQVDSQVTMMFWYRQQPGQSLTLIATANQGSEATYESGFVIDKFPISRPNLTFSTLTVSNMSPEDSSIYLCSVAGGRVAFFGQGTRLTVV.

This clone was detected only once. The junction shows a germline mismatch at one end, possibly a read error. The V and J genes are TRBV6-1 and TRBJ1-4, with D tentatively TRBD1 (6 bases). Germline loops: CDR1 MNHNS, CDR2 SASEGT. This CDR3 is 15 amino acids long. Here the CDR3 DNA reads TGTGCCAGCAGCGAAGACAGGCGAAGGAGTGAAAAACTGTTTTTT. Translated, it gives CASSEDRRRSEKLFF.

The rearrangement uses TRBV7-9 and TRBJ1-1; 7 bases match TRBD1. Germline-derived CDR1 and CDR2 are SEHNR and FQNEAQ (reference sequence). J lost 4 bases, V lost 5 bases, and 13 bases had no gene match. The CDR3 is made up of 16 amino acids. CDR3 coding DNA: TGTGCCAGCAGCGAACAGGGGTTTCGAACGGGCACTGAAGCTTTCTTT. Translation: CASSEQGFRTGTEAFF. The full variable domain, in which reference TRBV7-9 and TRBJ1-1 provide the parts outside the CDR3, is DTGVSQNPRHKITKRGQNVTFRCDPISEHNRLYWYRQTLGQGPEFLTYFQNEAQLEKSRLLSDRFSAERPKGSFSTLEIQRTEQGDSAMYLCASSEQGFRTGTEAFFGQGTRLTVV.

The V gene is TRBV2, the J gene TRBJ1-2; D unresolved. The CDR3 is 13 residues long. V dropped 2 bases and J dropped 7 bases, with 11 bases sitting between them. Germline values: CDR1 SNHLY, CDR2 FYNNEI. CDR3 sequence: CASSESGILGYTF. The CDR3 DNA follows: TGTGCCAGCAGTGAATCGGGGATTCTTGGCTACACCTTC.